This TCR beta chain originates from a study of blood T cell repertoires in COVID-19. Study as a whole: PBMCs, B-cell-depleted T cells, or T cells provided the cDNA or gDNA that made up the material.

The data were produced by immunoSEQ multiplex PCR, yet TCRdb's version contains in-frame clones alone and is incomplete. The sample shows roughly 520,000 clones, over 75% of them seen only once. V dropped 8 bases and J dropped 4 bases, with 18 bases sitting between them. CDR1 KGHSH and CDR2 LQKENI come from the germline V gene. There are 14 residues in the CDR3. Participants were placed into cohorts based on the clinical history they reported. The source of this sequence is a woman in her 40s who had recovered from COVID-19. Specimen: PBMCs or T cells enriched from blood (not recorded which). The chain links TRBV18 to TRBJ2-7; TRBD2 might be the D (6 bases). The CDR3 sequence: CASASGDLIYEQYF. The CDR3 coding sequence is TGTGCCAGCGCGTCGGGAGACCTCATTTACGAGCAGTACTTC.